The rows below give T cell receptor beta chains drawn from one sample of a study of CD8 T cells in Susac syndrome. TCRdb reprocessed the immunoSEQ multiplex PCR reads with MiXCR, giving one entry per CDR3 protein. Among about 160,000 distinct CDR3 sequences listed, approximately 94% were seen once. Input material: CD4+ T cells from PBMCs. These receptors were taken from a human donor with multiple sclerosis. Each CDR3 is given with its conserved first and last residue. Each record gives: CDR3 protein, CDR3 DNA, D gene, clone size, J gene, V gene. The D gene is left open where the match is weak. Clone size is shown for a subset of rows, as once, few, many or a class of expanded clone.

CASSLQGSSGANVLTF TGTGCCAGCAGTTTGCAGGGGTCCTCTGGGGCCAACGTCCTGACTTTC . few TRBJ2-6 TRBV12-3/TRBV12-4
CASSVVASGSSTDTQYF TGTGCCAGCAGCGTAGTGGCTAGCGGATCTTCCACAGATACGCAGTATTTT TRBD2 . TRBJ2-3 TRBV9
CAAGVGGLGQPQHF TGCGCCGCTGGGGTCGGGGGGCTGGGTCAGCCCCAGCATTTT . . TRBJ1-5 TRBV10-2
CASSWGANTEAFF TGTGCCAGCAGTTGGGGGGCGAACACTGAAGCTTTCTTT . once TRBJ1-1 TRBV12-3/TRBV12-4
CAWAGTAGNTIYF TGTGCCTGGGCCGGGACGGCTGGAAACACCATATATTTT . . TRBJ1-3 TRBV30
CASSLGGSRTEAFF TGTGCCAGCAGTTTGGGGGGCTCGAGAACTGAAGCTTTCTTT . . TRBJ1-1 TRBV28
CASLRRNQGSYTF TGTGCCAGTCTTCGAAGGAATCAGGGGAGCTACACCTTC . few TRBJ1-2 TRBV19
CASSQVTGSTGELFF TGTGCCAGCAGCCAAGTCACCGGGAGCACCGGGGAGCTGTTTTTT . . TRBJ2-2 TRBV3-1
CASSPRGRGSATDTQYF TGTGCCAGCAGCCCCCGGGGGCGCGGGAGTGCGACAGATACGCAGTATTTT . . TRBJ2-3 TRBV7-9
CATSDPREGDTEAFF TGTGCCACCAGTGACCCCAGGGAAGGGGACACTGAAGCTTTCTTT . . TRBJ1-1 TRBV24-1
CASSQASPEVEQFF TGCGCCAGCAGCCAAGCTAGCCCAGAAGTTGAGCAGTTCTTC . . TRBJ2-1 TRBV4-1
CASSHPRDRGGTQYF TGTGCCAGCAGTCACCCCCGGGACAGGGGTGGTACCCAGTACTTC TRBD1 . TRBJ2-5 TRBV6-2/TRBV6-3
CSVDMSSGANVLTF TGCAGCGTTGATATGAGCTCTGGGGCCAACGTCCTGACTTTC . . TRBJ2-6 TRBV29-1
CSAWGASQGELFF TGCAGTGCATGGGGGGCTAGCCAGGGGGAGCTGTTTTTT . . TRBJ2-2 TRBV20-1
CASSQQGETQYF TGTGCCAGCAGCCAACAGGGGGAGACCCAGTACTTC . few TRBJ2-5 TRBV3-1
CASSLAGTTNYGYTF TGCGCCAGCAGCTTGGCCGGGACCACTAACTATGGCTACACCTTC . . TRBJ1-2 TRBV5-1
CASSLEDEQYF TGTGCCAGCAGTTTGGAAGACGAGCAGTACTTC . . TRBJ2-7 TRBV12-3/TRBV12-4
CASSVDRGPEKLFF TGTGCCAGCAGCGTAGACAGGGGGCCTGAAAAACTGTTTTTT TRBD1 . TRBJ1-4 TRBV9
CASSPPGQGARGEQYF TGTGCCAGCAGCCCCCCGGGACAGGGGGCCAGGGGCGAGCAGTACTTC TRBD1 . TRBJ2-7 TRBV7-2
CSARIRPANEQFF TGCAGTGCTAGAATCCGGCCAGCCAATGAGCAGTTCTTC . . TRBJ2-1 TRBV20-1
CASSPGTVGAHGYTF TGTGCCAGCTCACCCGGGACAGTAGGAGCCCATGGCTACACCTTC TRBD1 . TRBJ1-2 TRBV18
CSALSGPLREQYF TGCAGCGCCCTGAGTGGGCCCTTACGTGAGCAGTACTTC . . TRBJ2-7 TRBV29-1
CAWDSGTSGFQETQYF TGTGCCTGGGATTCCGGGACTAGCGGGTTTCAAGAGACCCAGTACTTC TRBD2 . TRBJ2-5 TRBV30
CSVDLGGNQPQHF TGCAGCGTTGACCTCGGGGGCAATCAGCCCCAGCATTTT . once TRBJ1-5 TRBV29-1
CASRRLIANYGYTF TGTGCCAGCAGGAGACTGATAGCTAACTATGGCTACACCTTC . . TRBJ1-2 TRBV12-3/TRBV12-4
CASRQLAGGSDTQYF TGTGCCAGCAGGCAACTAGCGGGAGGGAGTGATACGCAGTATTTT TRBD2 . TRBJ2-3 TRBV12-3/TRBV12-4
CAIKSSTDTQYF TGTGCCATCAAATCTAGCACAGATACGCAGTATTTT . . TRBJ2-3 TRBV10-3
CASSETGAMNTEAFF TGCGCCAGCAGTGAGACAGGGGCGATGAACACTGAAGCTTTCTTT TRBD1 once TRBJ1-1 TRBV10-1
CASSGTYGRPQHF TGTGCCAGCAGCGGGACTTATGGAAGGCCCCAGCATTTT . . TRBJ1-5 TRBV12-3/TRBV12-4
CSVAGTSKETQYF TGCAGCGTCGCCGGGACTAGCAAAGAGACCCAGTACTTC TRBD2 . TRBJ2-5 TRBV29-1
CASSSPRRGYEQYF TGTGCCAGCAGCTCACCCCGTCGGGGCTACGAGCAGTACTTC . . TRBJ2-7 TRBV11-2
CASSHTRARGEEKLFF TGCGCCAGCAGCCATACTAGGGCCCGGGGCGAGGAAAAACTGTTTTTT . . TRBJ1-4 TRBV4-1
CASSVAGRYADTQYF TGTGCCAGCAGTGTCGCAGGTCGATATGCAGATACGCAGTATTTT . . TRBJ2-3 TRBV6-5
CSVTGTSRQETQYF TGCAGCGTAACCGGGACTAGCAGGCAAGAGACCCAGTACTTC TRBD2 . TRBJ2-5 TRBV29-1
CASSGTAFYEQYF TGTGCCAGCAGCGGAACAGCCTTCTACGAGCAGTACTTC . . TRBJ2-7 TRBV5-6
CASSRAGEQYF TGTGCCAGCAGCCGGGCGGGAGAGCAGTACTTC . . TRBJ2-7 TRBV3-1
CSVVRSGGVGDAQYF TGCAGCGTTGTCCGCTCCGGAGGAGTTGGGGATGCCCAGTACTTC . . TRBJ2-5 TRBV29-1
CASSLDPGANVLTF TGTGCCAGCAGTTTGGACCCTGGGGCCAACGTCCTGACTTTC . . TRBJ2-6 TRBV12-3/TRBV12-4
CAWKREYEQYF TGTGCCTGGAAGAGGGAGTACGAGCAGTACTTC . few TRBJ2-7 TRBV30
CASSGTGGMQPQHF TGTGCCAGCAGCGGGACAGGGGGCATGCAGCCCCAGCATTTT TRBD1 . TRBJ1-5 TRBV5-5
CASSYPTSEQYF TGTGCCAGCAGTTACCCCACCTCTGAGCAGTACTTC . . TRBJ2-7 TRBV6-2/TRBV6-3
CASSEPGTGSYEQYF TGTGCCAGCTCAGAACCTGGGACAGGGTCCTACGAGCAGTACTTC TRBD1 . TRBJ2-7 TRBV25-1
CASSLDDGTGLYEQYF TGTGCCAGCAGCTTGGACGACGGGACAGGTCTCTACGAGCAGTACTTC TRBD1 . TRBJ2-7 TRBV5-6
CASTPRAGGGELFF TGTGCCAGCACCCCTAGGGCGGGAGGCGGGGAGCTGTTTTTT TRBD2 . TRBJ2-2 TRBV9
CAGIGGQEADTQYF TGTGCAGGCATAGGGGGACAGGAAGCAGATACGCAGTATTTT TRBD1 . TRBJ2-3 TRBV7-2
CASASLSRETQYF TGCGCCAGCGCTTCACTGTCGCGAGAGACCCAGTACTTC . . TRBJ2-5 TRBV10-2
CATSRYRGEQYF TGTGCCACCAGCCGGTACAGGGGCGAGCAGTACTTC TRBD1 . TRBJ2-7 TRBV15
CASSPTYSTDTQYF TGCGCCAGCAGCCCGACATATAGCACAGATACGCAGTATTTT . . TRBJ2-3 TRBV5-1
CATSDPSGSSYNEQFF TGTGCCACCAGTGACCCTAGCGGAAGCTCCTACAATGAGCAGTTCTTC TRBD2 . TRBJ2-1 TRBV24-1
CASSGGQGRGQPQHF TGTGCCAGCAGCGGAGGACAGGGGCGGGGTCAGCCCCAGCATTTT TRBD1 . TRBJ1-5 TRBV11-2
CASSVGGGSDTQYF TGTGCCAGTAGTGTGGGCGGAGGTTCGGATACGCAGTATTTT . . TRBJ2-3 TRBV19
CASTKGDSNQPQHF TGTGCCAGCACCAAAGGGGATAGCAATCAGCCCCAGCATTTT . . TRBJ1-5 TRBV7-9